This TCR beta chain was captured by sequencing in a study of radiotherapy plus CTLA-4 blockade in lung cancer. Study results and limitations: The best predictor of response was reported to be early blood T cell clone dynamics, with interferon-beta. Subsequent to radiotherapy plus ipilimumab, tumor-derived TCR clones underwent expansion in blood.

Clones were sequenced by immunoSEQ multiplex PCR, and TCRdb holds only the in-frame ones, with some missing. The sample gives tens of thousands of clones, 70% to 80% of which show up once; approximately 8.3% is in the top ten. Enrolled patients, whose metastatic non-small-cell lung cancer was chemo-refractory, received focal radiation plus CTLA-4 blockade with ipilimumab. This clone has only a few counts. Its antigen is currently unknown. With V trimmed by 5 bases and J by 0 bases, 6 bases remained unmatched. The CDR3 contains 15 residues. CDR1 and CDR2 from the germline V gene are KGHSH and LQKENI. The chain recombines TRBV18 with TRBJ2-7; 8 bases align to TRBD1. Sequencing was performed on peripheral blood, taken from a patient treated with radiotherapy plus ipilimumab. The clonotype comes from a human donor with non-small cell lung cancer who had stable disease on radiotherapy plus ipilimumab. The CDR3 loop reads CASSSGTGLSYEQYF. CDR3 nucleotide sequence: TGTGCCAGCTCATCCGGGACAGGCCTCTCCTACGAGCAGTACTTC.